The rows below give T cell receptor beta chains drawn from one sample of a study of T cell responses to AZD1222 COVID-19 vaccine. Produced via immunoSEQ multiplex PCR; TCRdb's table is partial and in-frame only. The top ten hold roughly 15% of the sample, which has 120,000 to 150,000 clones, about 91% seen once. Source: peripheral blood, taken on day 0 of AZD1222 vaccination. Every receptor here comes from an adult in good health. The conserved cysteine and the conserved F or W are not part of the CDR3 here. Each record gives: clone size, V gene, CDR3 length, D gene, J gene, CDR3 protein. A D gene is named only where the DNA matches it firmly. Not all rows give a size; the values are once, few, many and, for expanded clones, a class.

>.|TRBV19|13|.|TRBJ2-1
ASRKGDGSYNEQF
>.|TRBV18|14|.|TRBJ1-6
ASSPGPSSYNSPLH
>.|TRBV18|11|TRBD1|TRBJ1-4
ASSPDRDEKLF
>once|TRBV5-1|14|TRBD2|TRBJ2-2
ASSFPAGGSTGELF
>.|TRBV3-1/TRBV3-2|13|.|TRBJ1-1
ASSPQSRGNTEAF
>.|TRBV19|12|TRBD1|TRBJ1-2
ASSIPDRGYGYT
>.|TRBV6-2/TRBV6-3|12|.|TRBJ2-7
ASSYSDASYEQY
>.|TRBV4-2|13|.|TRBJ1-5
ASSQERELGQPQH
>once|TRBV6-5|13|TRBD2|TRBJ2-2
ASSYRRGRTGELF
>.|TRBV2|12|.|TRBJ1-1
ASSYDRYYTEAF
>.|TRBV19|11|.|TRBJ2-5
ASSSGQKETQY
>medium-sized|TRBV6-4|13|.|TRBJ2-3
ASSDGSGGTDTQY
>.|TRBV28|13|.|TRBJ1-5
ASSTGPSTSQPQH
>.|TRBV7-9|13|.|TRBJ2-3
ASSLRGAATDTQY
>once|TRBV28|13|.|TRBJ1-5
ASRYSGASNQPQH
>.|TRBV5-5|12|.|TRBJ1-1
ASSLALGNTEAF
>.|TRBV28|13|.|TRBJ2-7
ASSPRGTGAYEQY
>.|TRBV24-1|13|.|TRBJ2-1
ATSDFDGDYNEQF
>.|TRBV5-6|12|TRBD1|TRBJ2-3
ASSQGQGAGTQY
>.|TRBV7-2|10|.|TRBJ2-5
ASSLSRETQY
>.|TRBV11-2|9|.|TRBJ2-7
ASSLSPQQY
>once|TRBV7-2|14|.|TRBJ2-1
ASSLRGGVRGNEQF
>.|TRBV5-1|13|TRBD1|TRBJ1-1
ASSRTGGWNTEAF
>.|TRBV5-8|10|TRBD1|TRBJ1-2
ASGWTGNGYT
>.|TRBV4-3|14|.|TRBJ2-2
ASSQDYRVNTGELF
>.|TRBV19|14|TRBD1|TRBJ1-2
ASLSGQGNMNYGYT
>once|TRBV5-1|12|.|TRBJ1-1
ASSTGQHNTEAF
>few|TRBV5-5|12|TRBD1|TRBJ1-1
ASSSGQVDTEAF
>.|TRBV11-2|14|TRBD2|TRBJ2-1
ASSSSTSGDSNEQF
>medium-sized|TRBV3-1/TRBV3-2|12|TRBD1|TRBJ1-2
ASSPQGAGYGYT
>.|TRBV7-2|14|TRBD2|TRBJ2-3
ASSLGVAGNTDTQY
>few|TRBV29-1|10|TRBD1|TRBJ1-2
SVGDSNYGYT
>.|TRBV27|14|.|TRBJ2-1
ASSPRDSPPYNEQF
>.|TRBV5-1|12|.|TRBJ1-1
ASSLDPVNTEAF
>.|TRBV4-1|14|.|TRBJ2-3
ASSQDTGLRTDTQY
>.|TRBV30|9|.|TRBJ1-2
AWSGAYGYT
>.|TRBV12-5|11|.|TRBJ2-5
ASGLTEQETQY
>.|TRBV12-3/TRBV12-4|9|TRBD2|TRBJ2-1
ASSSGGGEF
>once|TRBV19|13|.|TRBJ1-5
ASSKTRGGNQPQH
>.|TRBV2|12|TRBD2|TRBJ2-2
ASSASGVVGELF
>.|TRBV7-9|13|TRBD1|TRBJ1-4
ASSPRTGGNEKLF